The text below deals with one T cell receptor (beta chain). Its antigen is currently unknown. Random hexamers were used to reverse transcribe an amount of about 0.5 to 1 ug RNA. The method of amplification for TCR beta CDR3 was immunoSEQ multiplex PCR, covering 54 Vbeta and 13 Jbeta. TCRdb recomputed calls from the immunoSEQ multiplex PCR reads with MiXCR, one row per CDR3 protein. Seen here are around 71,000 distinct CDR3 sequences, 93% observed once, and the top ten hold 0.15%. The CDR3 is 15 residues long. Germline CDR1 MNHEY, CDR2 SMNVEV (reference sequence). The J segment lost 3 bases and the V segment lost 7 bases, leaving 8 bases of the junction unmatched. The record originates from a study of CD8 T cells in Susac syndrome. General study points: None of the CD4+ T cell repertoires in Susac syndrome showed clonal expansion.

Diagnostic criteria defined recently for definite or probable disease were met by the Susac syndrome patients. TEMRA cells underwent FACS enrichment and CD8+ and CD4+ T cells underwent negative isolation. The clonotype was recovered from a human donor with Susac syndrome. The rearrangement links TRBV27 to TRBJ2-3; TRBD1 aligns across 9 bases. Sequenced input: CD4+ T cells from PBMCs. The CDR3 region has the DNA TGTGCCAGCACCCGAGGGGGGACAGGGACAGATACGCAGTATTTT. It codes for CASTRGGTGTDTQYF.